The present entry profiles one TCR beta chain with its context. This CDR3 has 18 amino acids. Clones were sequenced by immunoSEQ multiplex PCR, and TCRdb holds only the in-frame ones, with some missing. The table records about 31,000 clones, over 75% of them present only once. This sample is part of a study of blood T cell repertoires in COVID-19. Sequenced material: peripheral blood. The chain joins TRBV21-1 to TRBJ1-4; TRBD1, the table's D call, lacks a check against the DNA. TRBV21-1 is a pseudogene locus. The receptor comes from a man in his 60s with COVID-19, enrolled during active disease. This chain's CDR3 is CASSIRTGGSSTNEKLFF. For the CDR3, the DNA is TGTGCCAGCAGCATCCGGACAGGGGGATCCTCCACTAATGAAAAACTGTTTTTT.